This T cell receptor (beta chain) appears in the sequencing data of a study of breast tumors, draining lymph nodes, adjacent tissues. Study-level findings and limits: Tumor and nontumor repertoires were significantly more similar in luminal-like than in basal-like breast cancer. Compared with lymph nodes, tumors were less diverse; compared with nontumor tissue, more. The data were judged consistent with most tumor T cells coming from lymph node and expanding in tumor.

Axillary draining lymph nodes of breast cancer patients supplied the node samples. TCRdb redid the calling of the multiplex PCR reads with MiXCR, one entry per CDR3 protein. The sample records about 300,000 distinct CDR3 sequences, over 25% being singletons. This clonotype was counted ten times or more. Its antigen is not known. This sequence originates from a female donor with breast cancer. Some clones in this sample may be carry-over from other donors' samples. Sequencing was carried out using axillary lymph node tissue.

CDR3 DNA sequence: TGTGCCAGCAGCCTACTGGATCGGACTCACAACAACTATGGCTACACCTTC. Protein: CASSLLDRTHNNYGYTF. The genes are TRBV5-8 and TRBJ1-2, with unresolved D. From germline, CDR1 is SGHTS and CDR2 YDEGEE. This CDR3 is 17 amino acids long. With 4 bases removed from V and 2 bases from J, the gap between germline ends came to 21 bases.